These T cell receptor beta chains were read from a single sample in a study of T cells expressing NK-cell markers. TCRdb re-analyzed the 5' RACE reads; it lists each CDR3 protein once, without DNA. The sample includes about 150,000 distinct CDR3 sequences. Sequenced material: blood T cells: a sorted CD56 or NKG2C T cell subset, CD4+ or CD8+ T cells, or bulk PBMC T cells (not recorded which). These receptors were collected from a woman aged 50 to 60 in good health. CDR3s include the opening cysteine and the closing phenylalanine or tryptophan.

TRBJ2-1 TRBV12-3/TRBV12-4 CASSGLQGSNEQFF
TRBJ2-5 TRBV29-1 CSVVTSGIETQYF
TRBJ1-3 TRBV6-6 CASSYDRGTRNTIYF
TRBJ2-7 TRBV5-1 CASSPKQGADIYEQYF
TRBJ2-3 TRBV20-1 CSAGTSGSTDTQYF
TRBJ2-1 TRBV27 CASSLAGVSYNEQFF
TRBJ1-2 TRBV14 CASSQGLGTGLYGYTF
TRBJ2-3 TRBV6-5 CASSSDIAQYF
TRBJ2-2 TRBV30 CAWALKFGTGELFF
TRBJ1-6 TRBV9 CASSAPPGQTVNSPLHF